A single sample is the source of the 30 T cell receptor beta chains below, sequenced in a study of T cell repertoires and HLA-DP antigens. Their antigens remain unidentified. Assay: immunoSEQ multiplex PCR; the TCRdb copy retains only in-frame clones and omits some. The sample holds about 110,000 clones, over 90% seen once. Input material: CD4+ T cells from PBMCs. The source is a young woman in good health and CMV-seronegative.

This chain joins TRBV5-1 and TRBJ2-1; 8 bases match TRBD1. The V gene's germline CDR1 is SGHRS and CDR2 YFSETQ. This CDR3 has 15 residues. J lost 5 bases, V lost 0 bases, and 4 bases had no gene match. CDR3 protein: CASSLVPDRDNEQFF. In nucleotides, the CDR3 is TGCGCCAGCAGCTTGGTCCCGGACAGGGACAATGAGCAGTTCTTC.

The gene calls are TRBV6-6 and TRBJ2-3; D assignment may be TRBD1 or TRBD2 (6 bases each). Germline V gene sequence: CDR1 MNHNY, CDR2 SVGAGI (reference sequence). Trimming removed 5 bases from V and 2 bases from J, with 14 bases in between. This CDR3 region has 15 residues. The CDR3 DNA reads as TGTGCCAGCAGTAGGAGGGGGGATTTCACAGATACGCAGTATTTT. Translated: CASSRRGDFTDTQYF.

The rearrangement joins TRBV28 to TRBJ2-2, with D perhaps assigned TRBD1 or TRBD2 (6 bases each). The CDR3 runs 16 residues. The ends were cut back, 6 bases at V and 5 bases at J, with 19 bases in the middle. Germline values: CDR1 MDHEN, CDR2 SYDVKM. The CDR3 DNA is TGTGCCAGCAGCCTAATGGGGGGCTCTGGAACCGGGGAGCTGTTTTTT. It yields the protein CASSLMGGSGTGELFF.

The gene calls are TRBV5-1 and TRBJ2-5, with 12 nucleotides matching TRBD2. In germline, CDR1 is SGHRS, CDR2 YFSETQ. The CDR3 runs 14 residues. Trimming at V came to 7 bases and at J to 4 bases, leaving 5 bases not matched to a gene. The CDR3 reads CASSPSGGGETQYF. The CDR3 DNA reads as TGCGCCAGCTCCCCTAGCGGGGGGGGAGAGACCCAGTACTTC.

The rearrangement uses TRBV5-4 and TRBJ2-7; 15 bases are a match to TRBD2. The germline gives CDR1 SGHNT, CDR2 YYREEE (reference sequence). After removal of 4 bases from V and 4 bases from J, the junction contained 3 bases not matched to a gene. This CDR3 has 15 residues. The CDR3 DNA is TGTGCCAGCAGCGTGGGACTAGCGGGAGGATACGAGCAGTACTTC. Residues: CASSVGLAGGYEQYF.

The count of this clone is one. The chain links TRBV20-1 to TRBJ2-1; D call uncertain. The V gene's germline CDR1 is DFQATT and CDR2 SNEGSKA (reference sequence). The germline V and J ends were trimmed by 5 bases and 7 bases, with 6 bases remaining between them. The CDR3 has 10 residues. The CDR3 coding sequence is TGCAGTGCTTGGAATAATGAGCAGTTCTTC. Translated: CSAWNNEQFF.

The J gene is TRBJ2-7, the V gene TRBV15, with 12 bases aligning to TRBD2. Germline CDR1 is LNHNV and CDR2 is YYDKDF (reference sequence). The CDR3 totals 18 residues. Trimming at V came to 1 base and at J to 0 bases, leaving 7 bases not matched to a gene. DNA of the CDR3: TGTGCCACCAGCAGAGGACTAGCGGGGGTGCCAACCTCCTACGAGCAGTACTTC. Translated: CATSRGLAGVPTSYEQYF.

V and J are TRBV5-8 and TRBJ1-4; no reliable D call. The CDR3 is made up of 17 amino acids. Germline assignment: CDR1 SGHTS and CDR2 YDEGEE. With 4 bases removed from V and 9 bases from J, the gap between germline ends came to 25 bases. In nucleotides, the CDR3 is TGTGCCAGCAGCACTGGGTTCGGAGCACCTCTCGCTAAAAAACTGTTTTTT. Translation: CASSTGFGAPLAKKLFF.

The J gene is TRBJ2-6, the V gene TRBV7-3; tentatively, D is TRBD1 (5 bases). This CDR3 contains 15 residues. In germline, CDR1 is SGHTA, CDR2 FQGTGA. V was trimmed by 5 bases and J by 0 bases, leaving 8 bases between them. CDR3 protein: CASSRGHSGANVLTF. DNA of the CDR3: TGTGCCAGCAGCCGAGGACACTCTGGGGCCAACGTCCTGACTTTC.

The chain recombines TRBV7-9 with TRBJ2-4, with a possible D match to TRBD2 (6 bases). Between the trimmed V and J ends, which lost 3 bases and 0 bases, there was a span of 18 bases. The CDR3 extends over 18 amino acids. Germline-derived CDR1 and CDR2 are SEHNR and FQNEAQ (reference sequence). This CDR3 is CASSLVLGGELAKNIQYF. The DNA of the CDR3 is TGTGCCAGCAGCTTGGTATTGGGGGGAGAATTAGCCAAAAACATTCAGTACTTC.

The rearrangement joins TRBV23-1 to TRBJ1-3; no firm D call. TRBV23-1 belongs to the ORF category, with a function that is uncertain. This CDR3 region has 15 residues. Trimming left V 0 bases short and J 4 bases short, with 10 bases between. The CDR3 loop is CASSQSRPSGNTIYF. For the CDR3, the DNA is TGCGCCAGCAGTCAATCTAGACCGTCCGGAAACACCATATATTTT.

V is TRBV5-6 and J is TRBJ1-2, with TRBD1 identical over 7 bases. Germline CDR1 is SGHDT and CDR2 is YYEEEE. The CDR3 runs 13 residues. V was clipped by 5 bases and J by 7 bases; unmatched bases: 8. The CDR3, as DNA: TGTGCCAGCAGACAGACAGGGAACGGTGGCTACACCTTC. Protein sequence: CASRQTGNGGYTF.

This clone has only one observation. The chain uses TRBV10-3 and TRBJ2-6, with D hard to call. The germline CDR1 and CDR2 sequences are ENHRY and SYGVKD. CDR3 length: 14 amino acids. Between the trimmed V and J ends, which lost 8 bases and 0 bases, there was a span of 8 bases. The CDR3 region is CAIADLSGANVLTF. Here the CDR3 DNA reads TGTGCCATCGCCGACCTCTCTGGGGCCAACGTCCTGACTTTC.

V gene TRBV5-6 combines with J gene TRBJ1-3; D is undetermined. Germline V gene sequence: CDR1 SGHDT, CDR2 YYEEEE. The V end lost 7 bases, the J end lost 1 base, and 9 bases lay between the germline ends. CDR3 size: 13 residues. The CDR3 nucleotides read TGTGCCAGCGGAGCCCTTTCTGGAAACACCATATATTTT. This gives the protein CASGALSGNTIYF.

The CDR3 bases are TGTGCCAGCCGGGACGTAGGGAACACTGAAGCTTTCTTT. Protein: CASRDVGNTEAFF. This chain joins TRBV7-9 and TRBJ1-1; tentatively, D is TRBD1 (5 bases). The CDR3 loop spans 13 amino acids. The V end was cut by 8 bases, the J end by 1 base, with 11 bases between. Germline V CDR1 and CDR2: SEHNR, FQNEAQ (reference sequence).

This chain links TRBV5-1 with TRBJ1-6, with a tentative D call TRBD1 (5 bases). The germline V gene has CDR1 SGHRS and CDR2 YFSETQ. The CDR3 spans 14 residues. The ends were cut back, 4 bases at V and 11 bases at J, with 16 bases in the middle. The CDR3 loop is CASSGGEAAAPLHF. CDR3 nucleotide sequence: TGCGCCAGCAGCGGAGGGGAGGCGGCGGCACCCCTCCACTTT. The full variable domain, in which reference TRBV5-1 and TRBJ1-6 provide the parts outside the CDR3, is KAGVTQTPRYLIKTRGQQVTLSCSPISGHRSVSWYQQTPGQGLQFLFEYFSETQRNKGNFPGRFSGRQFSNSRSEMNVSTLELGDSALYLCASSGGEAAAPLHFGNGTRLTVT.

The chain combines TRBV11-2 with TRBJ2-7; 8 bases align to TRBD1. V lost 4 bases and J lost 2; bases outside the gene matches: 7. Germline CDR1 reads SGHAT; CDR2 reads FQNNGV. CDR3 length: 15 residues. The CDR3 loop reads CASSSQGQGPYEQYF. CDR3 nucleotides: TGTGCCAGCAGCTCGCAAGGACAGGGCCCCTACGAGCAGTACTTC.

The CDR3 DNA is TGTGCCAGCAGTTACAATACAGGCAGCACAGATACGCAGTATTTT. Translating gives CASSYNTGSTDTQYF. This sequence joins TRBV6-5 and TRBJ2-3, with D tentatively TRBD1 (5 bases). The CDR3 is 15 residues long. Trimming pared 2 bases from V and 0 bases from J, leaving 9 bases between. Germline V gene sequence: CDR1 MNHEY, CDR2 SVGAGI.

The CDR3 is CASSLPLSTDTQYF. CDR3 in DNA: TGTGCCAGCAGTCTCCCCCTAAGCACAGATACGCAGTATTTT. The chain combines TRBV6-1 with TRBJ2-3, with D uncertain. The germline V gene has CDR1 MNHNS and CDR2 SASEGT. CDR3 length equals 14 residues. Trimming shortened V by 5 bases and J by 0 bases, and 9 bases separated the two germline ends.

V usage is TRBV19 and J usage is TRBJ1-6; 9 nucleotides agree with TRBD1. Looked up from germline, CDR1 is LNHDA and CDR2 is SQIVND (reference sequence). The CDR3 sequence is 18 residues long. Germline trimming cut 7 bases from V and 8 bases from J; bases unmatched to any gene: 18. The CDR3 DNA reads as TGTGCCAGTACCCTAGGACAGGGGCGATATGATCGTTATTCACCCCTCCACTTT. Its protein product is CASTLGQGRYDRYSPLHF.

This chain links TRBV5-4 with TRBJ1-1, with D uncertain. Trimming shortened V by 2 bases and J by 2 bases, and 7 bases separated the two germline ends. Germline assignment: CDR1 SGHNT and CDR2 YYREEE (reference sequence). This CDR3 comprises 13 residues. The CDR3, as DNA: TGTGCCAGCAGCTTTGGGAGAAACACTGAAGCTTTCTTT. Translated: CASSFGRNTEAFF.

CDR3 residues: CASSYVGSTGDEQYF. For the CDR3, the DNA is TGTGCCAGCAGTTATGTGGGCTCGACAGGGGACGAGCAGTACTTC. This chain connects TRBV6-5 to TRBJ2-7, with 8 bases aligning to TRBD1. V was pared by 3 bases and J by 5 bases, with 9 bases of the junction left unmatched. This CDR3 is built from 15 residues. In germline, CDR1 is MNHEY, CDR2 SVGAGI.

The V and J genes are TRBV19 and TRBJ1-5; unclear D gene. In germline, CDR1 is LNHDA, CDR2 SQIVND (reference sequence). V lost 6 bases and J 3 bases, leaving 12 bases between the germline ends. The CDR3 has 14 residues. CDR3 residues: CASRRLDPNQPQHF. The CDR3 nucleotides read TGTGCCAGTAGGAGACTGGACCCCAATCAGCCCCAGCATTTT.

The V gene is TRBV7-3, the J gene TRBJ2-3, with D hard to call. Germline V CDR1 and CDR2: SGHTA, FQGTGA. This CDR3 has 15 amino acids. With 0 bases removed from V and 2 bases from J, the gap between germline ends came to 9 bases. The CDR3 here is CASSLTGGFTDTQYF. The CDR3, as DNA: TGTGCCAGCAGCTTAACCGGCGGCTTCACAGATACGCAGTATTTT.

CDR3 nucleotides: TGTGCCAGCAGTTCGGGACAGTGGGAAAATTCACCCCTCCACTTT. It specifies CASSSGQWENSPLHF. The chain recombines TRBV6-5 with TRBJ1-6, with 7 positions matching TRBD1. This CDR3 contains 15 residues. Unmatched junction bases numbered 7, after V lost 4 bases and J lost 7 bases. Germline V lookup: CDR1 MNHEY, CDR2 SVGAGI.

The V call is TRBV2, the J call TRBJ2-7, with D perhaps matching TRBD1 (6 bases). The CDR3 is made up of 14 amino acids. Germline V gene lookup returns CDR1 SNHLY and CDR2 FYNNEI. V shed 6 bases and J shed 2 bases, with 14 bases lying between them. Here the CDR3 reads CASRVGQGPYEQYF. CDR3 in DNA: TGTGCCAGCAGAGTTGGGCAGGGGCCCTACGAGCAGTACTTC.

The V and J genes are TRBV15 and TRBJ1-1; 8 bases agree with TRBD1. CDR1 LNHNV and CDR2 YYDKDF come from the germline V gene (reference sequence). V lost 0 bases and J lost 0; bases outside the gene matches: 12. The CDR3 is made up of 19 amino acids. Here the CDR3 reads CATSRDRGGDRTMNTEAFF. The CDR3 DNA follows: TGTGCCACCAGCAGAGATAGGGGTGGGGACAGGACTATGAACACTGAAGCTTTCTTT.

V is TRBV10-3 and J is TRBJ2-5; a possible D gene is TRBD2 (5 bases). Trimming shortened V by 2 bases and J by 7 bases, and 8 bases separated the two germline ends. This CDR3 is built from 12 residues. Germline V gene data show CDR1 as ENHRY and CDR2 as SYGVKD. The CDR3 here is CAISESGGTQYF. The CDR3 DNA follows: TGTGCCATCAGTGAGAGTGGAGGGACCCAGTACTTC.

This rearrangement joins TRBV7-2 to TRBJ2-5, with D tentatively TRBD2 (7 bases). The CDR3 is 16 amino acids. Trimming left V 2 bases short and J 5 bases short, with 18 bases between. Germline CDR1 reads SGHTA; CDR2 reads FQGNSA. CDR3 coding DNA: TGTGCCAGCAGCTTATCCGCGGGGGCCACGAGGGAGACCCAGTACTTC. This gives the protein CASSLSAGATRETQYF.

The chain employs TRBV28 and TRBJ2-3; D is unclear. The V end lost 6 bases, the J end lost 4 bases, and 8 bases lay between the germline ends. Germline-derived CDR1 and CDR2 are MDHEN and SYDVKM. The CDR3 contains 12 residues. Written as DNA, the CDR3 is TGTGCCAGCAGGGGTGGGGCAGATACGCAGTATTTT. It yields the protein CASRGGADTQYF.